This T cell receptor (beta chain) was identified in a study of shared clonotypes between healthy human individuals. Study context: Per-donor plates numbered three CD4 naive, three CD4 memory, two CD8 naive and one CD8 memory. Findings and limits, study-wide: How much donors shared clonotypes was expected to be affected by sequencing depth.

Using immunoSEQ multiplex PCR, the repertoire was profiled, and TCRdb retains in-frame clones only, with some absent. This sample has approximately 2,000,000 clones, with just under 95% found just once. About this clone itself: Its antigen remains unknown.

The trim removed 5 bases at V and 5 bases at J, leaving 10 bases unmatched. Germline assignment: CDR1 SSHAT and CDR2 FNYEAQ (reference sequence). The CDR3 extends over 16 amino acids. This receptor was obtained from a man aged 18 to 30 in good health. Some clones in this sample may be carry-over from other donors' samples. The gene calls are TRBV7-7 and TRBJ2-2; 8 bases are shared with TRBD2. Sample: naive CD4+ T cells from PBMCs. Subset here: CD45RA+ positively selected. The CDR3 DNA reads as TGTGCCAGCAGCCCGGTACCGGGACTAGGAACCGGGGAGCTGTTTTTT. Its translation: CASSPVPGLGTGELFF.